This T cell receptor beta chain is drawn from a study of human T cells and chemical hapten exposure. The wider study: An approximately 2 cm by approximately 2 cm inner upper arm patch received 2% DPC for sensitization. Points from the study as a whole: DPC sensitization did not alter TCRs above 1 in 1000 frequency. The immune response of these alopecia patients might not match healthy individuals'.

The time point was: patch test 3, about 24 weeks after DPC sensitization. Regarding treatment: therapeutic diphenylcyclopropenone sensitization with weekly scalp DPC. Total RNA extraction was carried out from unfractionated whole blood. One entry per CDR3 protein, called by TCRdb with MiXCR from the RACE reads. The repertoire has 85,000 to 100,000 distinct CDR3 sequences, 27% of them found once; the top ten carry approximately 10%. Concerning this clonotype itself: No antigen is known for it.

The sequenced sample was whole blood, obtained in connection with sensitization to the hapten diphenylcyclopropenone (DPC). The clonotype originates from a man aged 40-49 years with alopecia areata. Some clones in this sample may be carry-over from other donors' samples.

CDR3 coding DNA: TGTGCCTGGAGTAGACGTGGGGGGACAGGGCTCTACGAGCAGTACTTC. Translated, it gives CAWSRRGGTGLYEQYF. The rearrangement uses TRBV30 and TRBJ2-7, with 9 bases aligning to TRBD1. Losses at the gene ends were 2 bases for V and 3 bases for J; bases not matched to a gene: 11. The CDR3 is 16 amino acids. The germline CDR1 and CDR2 sequences are GTSNPN and SVGIG (reference sequence). Full variable domain (outside the CDR3, taken from reference TRBV30 and TRBJ2-7): SQTIHQWPATLVQPVGSPLSLECTVEGTSNPNLYWYRQAAGRGLQLLFYSVGIGQISSEVPQNLSASRPQDRQFILSSKKLLLSDSGFYLCAWSRRGGTGLYEQYFGPGTRLTVT.